This T cell receptor beta chain was retrieved from a study of CD8+CD57+ T cells in acquired aplastic anemia. The wider study: Isolated CD4+ and CD8+ cells, once sorted, yielded DNA averaging around 3.1 ug.

Both TCR beta VDJ combination and CDR3 sequence profiling were carried out. Genomic DNA was the template for this profiling. Using its own MiXCR run on the reads, TCRdb lists one record per CDR3 protein. The sample has some 220,000 distinct CDR3 sequences, roughly 35% seen once; the top ten hold 0.95% to 1.2%. Germline V CDR1 and CDR2: SGHDT, YYEEEE. The CDR3 is 15 residues long. Trimming at V came to 1 base and at J to 4 bases, leaving 7 bases not matched to a gene. This clonotype was picked up many times. The antigen is unknown. Study results and caveats: In common between the patients and the controls were some 29 CD8+ CDR3 sequences.

The source is a human donor in good health, serving as a control. This rearrangement joins TRBV5-6 to TRBJ1-2, with 7 bases aligning to TRBD1. Input material: sorted CD4+, CD8+, or CD8+CD57+ T cells (not recorded which) from PBMCs. This chain's CDR3 is CASSLTGVAFYGYTF. The CDR3 region has the DNA TGTGCCAGCAGCTTGACAGGGGTGGCCTTCTATGGCTACACCTTC.